This T cell receptor beta chain emerged from a study of blood T cell repertoires in COVID-19. Study overall: Acute and convalescent COVID-19 samples came from the United States, Italy and Spain. PBMCs, B-cell-depleted T cells, or T cells were the source of the cDNA or gDNA that made up the material.

V lost 0 bases to trimming and J lost 5 bases, with 16 bases between them. Per germline, CDR1 SGHNT and CDR2 YENEEA. CDR3 size: 16 residues. As processed by the authors: Estimated nucleated cell counts came from reference gene primer amplification. Using immunoSEQ multiplex PCR, the repertoire was profiled, and TCRdb retains in-frame clones only, with some absent. The V and J calls and clone size are taken from that table; D and trimming were inferred from the DNA. The data show around 200,000 clones, around 82% seen once. The TCR was taken from a man aged 40-49 years with active or convalescent COVID-19. Sequenced input: peripheral blood. This chain joins TRBV11-3 and TRBJ1-1; D perhaps matches TRBD1 (6 bases). The CDR3 reads CASSLEYRDILTEAFF. CDR3 bases: TGTGCCAGCAGCTTAGAGTACAGGGATATATTGACTGAAGCTTTCTTT.